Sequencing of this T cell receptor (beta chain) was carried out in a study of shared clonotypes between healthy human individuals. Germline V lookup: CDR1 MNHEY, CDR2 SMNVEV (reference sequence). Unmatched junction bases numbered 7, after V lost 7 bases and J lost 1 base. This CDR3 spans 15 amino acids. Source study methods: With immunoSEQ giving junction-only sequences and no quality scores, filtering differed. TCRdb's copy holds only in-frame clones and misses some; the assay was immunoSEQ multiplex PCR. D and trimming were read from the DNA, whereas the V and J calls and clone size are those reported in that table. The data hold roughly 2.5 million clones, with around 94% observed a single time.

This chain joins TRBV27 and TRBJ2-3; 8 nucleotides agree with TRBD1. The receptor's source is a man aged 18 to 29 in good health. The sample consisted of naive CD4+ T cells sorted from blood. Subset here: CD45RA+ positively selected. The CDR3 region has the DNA TGTGCCAGCAAGTTTACGGGACAGGGCACAGATACGCAGTATTTT. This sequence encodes CASKFTGQGTDTQYF.